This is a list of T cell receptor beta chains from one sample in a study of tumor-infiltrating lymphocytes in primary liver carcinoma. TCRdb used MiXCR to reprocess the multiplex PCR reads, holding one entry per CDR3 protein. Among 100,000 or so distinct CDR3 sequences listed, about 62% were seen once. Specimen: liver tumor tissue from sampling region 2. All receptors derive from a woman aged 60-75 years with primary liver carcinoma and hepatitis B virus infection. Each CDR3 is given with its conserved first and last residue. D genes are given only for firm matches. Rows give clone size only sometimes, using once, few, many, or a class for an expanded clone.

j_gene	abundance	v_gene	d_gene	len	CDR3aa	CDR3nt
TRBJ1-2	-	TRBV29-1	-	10	CSVWDDFYTF	TGTAGCGTATGGGACGACTTCTACACCTTC
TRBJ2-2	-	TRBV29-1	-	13	CSVALAPTGELFF	TGCAGCGTTGCCTTAGCCCCGACCGGGGAGCTGTTTTTT
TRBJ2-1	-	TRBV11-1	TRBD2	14	CASSLGTSAGEQLF	TGTGCTAGTAGCTTAGGGACTAGCGCGGGTGAGCAGCTCTTC
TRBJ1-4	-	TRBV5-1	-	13	CASSPGVNEKLLF	TGCGCCAGCAGCCCGGGAGTGAATGAAAAACTGTTGTTT
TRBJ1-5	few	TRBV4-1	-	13	CVSSRQDNQPQHF	TGCGTCAGTAGCCGTCAAGATAATCAGCCCCAGCATTTT
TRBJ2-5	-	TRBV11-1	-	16	CASVLGLDALLETQYF	TGTGCCAGCGTCTTAGGATTGGACGCCTTGCTAGAGACCCAGTACTTC
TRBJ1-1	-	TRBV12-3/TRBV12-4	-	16	CASSLARPPDSGEAFF	TGCGCCAGCAGTTTAGCGCGGCCCCCTGACTCGGGTGAAGCTTTCTTT
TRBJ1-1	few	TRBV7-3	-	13	CASSLSSNTEAFF	TGTGCCAGCAGCTTATCCTCGAACACTGAAGCTTTCTTT
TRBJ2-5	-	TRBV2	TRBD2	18	CASSEARPLAEGVETQYF	TGTGCCAGCAGTGAGGCCCGACCACTAGCGGAGGGAGTAGAGACCCAGTACTTC
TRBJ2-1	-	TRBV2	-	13	CAGTGLTYNEQFF	TGTGCAGGGACGGGACTGACCTACAATGAGCAGTTCTTC
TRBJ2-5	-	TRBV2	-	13	CASSVRHQETQYF	TGTGCCAGCAGCGTGAGACACCAAGAGACCCAGTACTTC
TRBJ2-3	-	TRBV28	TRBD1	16	CASSAFRTGGGMSQYF	TGTGCCAGCAGCGCCTTTAGGACAGGGGGCGGCATGTCGCAGTATTTT
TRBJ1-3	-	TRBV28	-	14	CASISRSSGNTIYF	TGTGCCAGCATTTCGCGGAGCTCTGGAAACACCATATATTTT
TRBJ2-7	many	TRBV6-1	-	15	CASSEAGGSSYEQYF	TGTGCCAGCAGTGAAGCGGGGGGAAGCTCCTACGAGCAGTACTTC
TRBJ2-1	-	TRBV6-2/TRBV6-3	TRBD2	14	CASRSETSRNEHFF	TGTGCCAGCAGATCCGAGACTAGCAGGAATGAGCATTTCTTC
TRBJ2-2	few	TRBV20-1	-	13	CSARGQGEWELFF	TGCAGTGCTAGAGGGCAGGGAGAATGGGAGCTGTTTTTT
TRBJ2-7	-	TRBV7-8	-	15	CASSLAQAPPYEQYF	TGTGCCAGCAGCTTAGCGCAGGCACCTCCATACGAGCAGTACTTC
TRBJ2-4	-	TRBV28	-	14	CVISLGGTKNIQYF	TGTGTCATCAGTTTAGGTGGGACTAAAAACATTCAGTACTTC
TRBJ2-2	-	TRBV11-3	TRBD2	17	CASSIGRLAGNTGELFF	TGTGCCAGTAGCATAGGCAGGCTAGCGGGTAACACCGGGGAGCTGTTTTTT
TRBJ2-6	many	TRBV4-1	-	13	CASRASGANVLTF	TGCGCCAGCAGAGCCTCTGGGGCCAACGTCCTGACTTTC
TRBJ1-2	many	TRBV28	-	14	CASSSPTGFYGYTF	TGTGCCAGCAGTTCCCCGACAGGATTCTATGGCTACACCTTC
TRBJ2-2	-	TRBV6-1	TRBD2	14	CASSYGRATGELFF	TGTGCCAGCAGTTACGGGAGGGCCACCGGGGAGCTGTTTTTC
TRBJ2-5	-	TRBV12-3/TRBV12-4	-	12	CASRSGVEIQYF	TGTGCCAGCCGCAGTGGGGTGGAGATCCAGTACTTC
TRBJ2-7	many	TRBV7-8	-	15	CASSPTGTLSREQYF	TGTGCCAGCAGCCCAACCGGGACCCTATCTCGTGAGCAGTACTTC
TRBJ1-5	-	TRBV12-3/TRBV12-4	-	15	CASSSPTGASQPQQF	TGTGCCAGCAGCTCCCCCACGGGGGCCTCTCAGCCCCAGCAGTTT
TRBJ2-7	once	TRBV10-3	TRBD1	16	CAISESLGQGGGEQYF	TGTGCCATCAGTGAGTCGTTGGGACAGGGAGGTGGCGAGCAGTACTTC
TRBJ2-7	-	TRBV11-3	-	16	CASTLGGTSGSYVQYF	TGTGCCAGCACGTTGGGAGGGACAAGCGGCTCCTACGTGCAGTACTTC
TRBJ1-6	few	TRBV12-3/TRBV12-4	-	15	CASSLGAGHNSPLHF	TGTGCCAGCAGTTTAGGGGCAGGTCATAATTCACCCCTCCACTTT
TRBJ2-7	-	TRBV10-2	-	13	CASGVARKREQYF	TGCGCCAGCGGAGTAGCGAGAAAGCGCGAGCAGTACTTC
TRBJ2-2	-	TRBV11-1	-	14	CGSRPSHDTGELFF	TGCGGCAGCAGACCGAGCCATGACACCGGGGAGCTGTTTTTT
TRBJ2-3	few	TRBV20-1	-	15	CSARRADGSVDTQYF	TGCAGTGCTAGAAGGGCCGACGGATCCGTAGATACGCAGTATTTT
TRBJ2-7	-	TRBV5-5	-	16	CASNLGPDSRTYEQYF	TGTGCCAGCAACTTAGGTCCGGACAGTCGAACTTACGAGCAGTACTTC
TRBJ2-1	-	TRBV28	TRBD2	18	CASKTISSGRVPYNKQFF	TGTGCCAGCAAAACGATCTCTAGCGGGAGAGTACCCTACAATAAGCAGTTCTTC
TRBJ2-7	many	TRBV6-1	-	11	CASSESREQYF	TGTGCCAGCAGTGAATCTCGCGAGCAGTACTTC
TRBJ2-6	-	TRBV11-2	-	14	CASTLEPGANILTF	TGTGCCAGCACCTTAGAGCCAGGGGCCAACATCCTGACTTTT
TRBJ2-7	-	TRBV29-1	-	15	CNVREGVSSFYEQYF	TGCAACGTTAGAGAGGGGGTTTCGAGCTTCTACGAGCAGTACTTC
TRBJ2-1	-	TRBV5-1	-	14	CASSLRTGRNDQFF	TGCGCCAGCAGCCTCCGAACAGGAAGAAATGATCAGTTCTTC
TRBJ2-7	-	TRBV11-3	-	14	CGSSLGGREHEQYF	TGTGGCAGCAGCTTAGGCGGGCGAGAGCACGAGCAGTACTTC
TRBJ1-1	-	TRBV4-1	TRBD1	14	CANCPRQGGTEAFF	TGCGCGAACTGCCCGCGACAGGGAGGCACTGAAGCTTTCTTT
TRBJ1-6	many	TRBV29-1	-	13	CSVTQGANSPLHF	TGCAGCGTGACACAGGGAGCCAATTCACCCCTCCACTTT
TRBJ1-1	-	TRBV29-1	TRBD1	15	CGPIQGQGIYTEAFF	TGCGGCCCAATACAGGGACAGGGGATTTACACTGAAGCTTTCTTT
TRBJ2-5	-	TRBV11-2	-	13	CASSLESKGTQHF	TGCGCCAGCAGCTTAGAATCCAAGGGAACCCAGCACTTC
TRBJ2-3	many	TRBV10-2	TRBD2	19	CASRRTSGSIAGVTDTQYF	TGCGCCAGCAGAAGGACTAGCGGGAGTATCGCTGGCGTCACAGATACGCAGTATTTT
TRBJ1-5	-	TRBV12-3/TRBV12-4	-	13	CATSDSGVQPQHF	TGTGCCACCTCGGACTCTGGGGTTCAGCCTCAGCATTTT
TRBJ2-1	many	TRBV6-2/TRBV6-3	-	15	CASSLESGWPYEQFF	TGTGCCAGCAGTCTAGAGTCCGGGTGGCCTTATGAGCAGTTCTTC
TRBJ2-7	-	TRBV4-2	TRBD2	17	CANSQWDGLARSYEQYF	TGTGCCAACAGCCAATGGGATGGACTAGCGCGTTCCTACGAGCAGTACTTC
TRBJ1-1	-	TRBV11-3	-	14	CASNPRGGEVRASF	TGTGCCAGCAACCCTAGGGGAGGTGAGGTTCGCGCTTCCTTT
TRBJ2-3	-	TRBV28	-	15	CASSPLGVSKDTQYF	TGTGCCAGCAGTCCACTGGGGGTTAGCAAAGATACGCAGTATTTT
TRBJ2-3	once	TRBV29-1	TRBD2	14	CSMLGRGITDTQYF	TGCAGCATGTTGGGGCGGGGGATCACAGATACGCAGTATTTT
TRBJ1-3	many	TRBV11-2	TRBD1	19	CASSSPGQGGLASGNTIYF	TGTGCCAGCAGCTCACCGGGACAGGGGGGACTCGCCTCTGGAAACACCATATATTTT
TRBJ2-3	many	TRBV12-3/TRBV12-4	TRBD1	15	CASSSGQGRADTQYF	TGTGCCAGCAGCTCCGGACAGGGGAGGGCAGATACGCAGTATTTT
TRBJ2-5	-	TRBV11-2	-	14	CASSSKTLQETQYF	TGTGCCAGCAGTTCGAAGACGTTACAAGAGACCCAGTACTTC
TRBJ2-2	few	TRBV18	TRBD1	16	CASSPPGTATTGELFF	TGTGCCAGCTCACCACCCGGGACAGCAACCACCGGGGAGCTGTTTTTT
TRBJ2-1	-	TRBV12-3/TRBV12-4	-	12	CANSFDIGEQFF	TGTGCCAACAGTTTCGATATAGGAGAGCAGTTCTTC
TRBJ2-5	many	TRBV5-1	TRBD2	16	CASSWEGRGAQETQYF	TGCGCCAGCAGCTGGGAGGGGAGAGGGGCACAAGAGACCCAGTACTTC
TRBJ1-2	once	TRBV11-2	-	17	CASNLDPIRALRYDYTF	TGTGCCAGCAACTTAGATCCGATTAGGGCGCTGCGCTATGACTACACCTTC
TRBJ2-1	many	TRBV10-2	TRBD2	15	CASSIRTSGDNEQFF	TGCGCCAGCAGTATCCGGACTAGCGGTGACAATGAGCAGTTCTTC
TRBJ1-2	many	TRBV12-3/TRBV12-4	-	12	CASSPTGYGYTF	TGTGCCAGCAGTCCAACAGGGTATGGCTACACCTTC
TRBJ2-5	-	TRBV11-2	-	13	CTSSLYVGDREYF	TGTACCAGCAGCTTATATGTCGGGGACCGCGAATACTTC